The 2 T cell receptor beta chains listed next were all sequenced from one sample in a study of blood T cell repertoires in COVID-19. Sequencing used immunoSEQ multiplex PCR; TCRdb keeps in-frame clones, though not all of them. The table includes about 200,000 clones, about 76% detected once. The specimen was PBMCs or T cells enriched from blood (not recorded which). These receptors all come from a woman aged 45 to 65 with acute COVID-19.

The V gene is TRBV18, the J gene TRBJ1-1, with a tentative D call TRBD1 (6 bases). The CDR3 is 14 amino acids. Germline V gene sequence: CDR1 KGHSH, CDR2 LQKENI. V lost 2 bases, J lost 6 bases, and 13 bases lay in between. The CDR3 DNA reads as TGTGCCAGCTCACCATTGGACAGCCCTTCTGAAGCTTTCTTT. As protein: CASSPLDSPSEAFF.

This clone came up a few times. V usage is TRBV6-6 and J usage is TRBJ1-2; 9 bases fit TRBD1. Germline trimming cut 5 bases from V and 0 bases from J; bases unmatched to any gene: 10. Germline V gene data show CDR1 as MNHNY and CDR2 as SVGAGI (reference sequence). This CDR3 contains 17 residues. Here the CDR3 reads CASSPGTGNSANYGYTF. In nucleotides, the CDR3 is TGTGCCAGCAGTCCGGGGACAGGGAATTCAGCTAACTATGGCTACACCTTC.